These T cell receptor beta chains were read from a single sample in a study of immune characterization of retroperitoneal liposarcoma. TCRdb re-analysed the PCR reads in MiXCR, keeping a single row per CDR3 protein. The table has approximately 4,700 distinct CDR3 sequences, roughly 35% seen once. The source material was tumor tissue. Receptor source: a male donor with retroperitoneal liposarcoma. The CDR3 runs from the conserved cysteine through the conserved F or W. Fields, in order: J gene, clone size, D gene, V gene, CDR3 DNA, CDR3 protein. A D gene is named only where the DNA matches it firmly. Expanded clones get a size class; other rows say once, few or many, or leave the size out.

J: TRBJ2-3; size: few; D: TRBD2; V: TRBV7-2; DNA: TGTGCCAGCAGCGTGGGACTAGCGGTCACCACAGATACGCAGTATTTT; CDR3: CASSVGLAVTTDTQYF
J: TRBJ1-4; size: many; D: TRBD1; V: TRBV12-3/TRBV12-4; DNA: TGTGCCAGCAGTTTTGGGACAGGGGGTAAAAAACTGTTTTTT; CDR3: CASSFGTGGKKLFF
J: TRBJ2-1; size: -; D: -; V: TRBV12-3/TRBV12-4; DNA: TGTGCCAGTAGTTTAGCTGGGGGGTCCTACAATGAGCAGTTCTTC; CDR3: CASSLAGGSYNEQFF
J: TRBJ1-2; size: -; D: -; V: TRBV12-3/TRBV12-4; DNA: TGTGCCAGCAGTTTAGCCCCCTCCGGGACCAGGAGGGGCTACACCTTC; CDR3: CASSLAPSGTRRGYTF
J: TRBJ1-5; size: -; D: -; V: TRBV12-3/TRBV12-4; DNA: TGTGCCAGCAGCCCTGACAGTAGCAATCAGCCCCAGCATTTT; CDR3: CASSPDSSNQPQHF
J: TRBJ2-2; size: -; D: -; V: TRBV27; DNA: TGTGCCAGCAGTTCCTCCGCCGGAGTCGGCCGGGAGCTGTTTTTT; CDR3: CASSSSAGVGRELFF
J: TRBJ2-7; size: few; D: -; V: TRBV10-3; DNA: TGTGCCATCAGTGAGAGGGGCGGGGTACTCGAGCAGTACTTC; CDR3: CAISERGGVLEQYF
J: TRBJ2-2; size: few; D: -; V: TRBV28; DNA: TGTGCCAGCAGAGAGAACGGGGAGCTGTTTTTT; CDR3: CASRENGELFF
J: TRBJ2-1; size: many; D: TRBD2; V: TRBV7-2; DNA: TGTGCCAGCAGCTTGGGAGGGTTACGGGCCCCGCCCTACAATGAGCAGTTCTTC; CDR3: CASSLGGLRAPPYNEQFF
J: TRBJ2-5; size: medium-sized; D: -; V: TRBV28; DNA: TGTGCCAGCAGCCTACAGGGTTTTCAGGAGACCCAGTACTTC; CDR3: CASSLQGFQETQYF
J: TRBJ2-7; size: few; D: TRBD2; V: TRBV7-6; DNA: TGTGCCAGCAGCTTAGGGGGACTAGCGGGCTACTACAATGAGCAGTACTTC; CDR3: CASSLGGLAGYYNEQYF
J: TRBJ2-2; size: -; D: -; V: TRBV11-3; DNA: TGTGCCAGCAGGGAAGGGGCCGGGGAGCTGTTTTTT; CDR3: CASREGAGELFF
J: TRBJ2-3; size: few; D: TRBD1; V: TRBV6-1; DNA: TGTGCCAGCAGCCGCAGGGGGCAGGATACGCAGTATTTT; CDR3: CASSRRGQDTQYF
J: TRBJ2-2; size: few; D: TRBD2; V: TRBV2; DNA: TGTGCCAGCACCTCCGGACTAGCGCTCAACACCGGGGAGCTGTTTTTT; CDR3: CASTSGLALNTGELFF
J: TRBJ2-1; size: many; D: TRBD1; V: TRBV12-3/TRBV12-4; DNA: TGTGCCAGCAGTTTTTCAGGGGGCGAGACCCAGTTCTTC; CDR3: CASSFSGGETQFF
J: TRBJ2-1; size: few; D: -; V: TRBV6-1; DNA: TGTGCCAGCAGTGAATCGGCTTCTTCCTACAATGAGCAGTTCTTC; CDR3: CASSESASSYNEQFF
J: TRBJ1-4; size: -; D: -; V: TRBV5-5; DNA: TGTGCCAGCAGCTTGGAAGAACGCCAGGGTGAAAAACTGTTTTTT; CDR3: CASSLEERQGEKLFF
J: TRBJ2-7; size: -; D: TRBD1; V: TRBV12-3/TRBV12-4; DNA: TGTGCCAGCAGCCCGGGACAGGGGGGATACGAGCAGTACTTC; CDR3: CASSPGQGGYEQYF
J: TRBJ2-1; size: -; D: -; V: TRBV6-1; DNA: TGTGCCAGCAGTGAGTACATAGCAAGCTCCTACGAGCAGTTCTTC; CDR3: CASSEYIASSYEQFF
J: TRBJ2-3; size: -; D: TRBD2; V: TRBV7-8; DNA: TGTGCCAGCAGCTTAGGGGGAGCGGGAGCCACAGATACGCAGTATTTT; CDR3: CASSLGGAGATDTQYF
J: TRBJ1-1; size: medium-sized; D: -; V: TRBV6-1; DNA: TGTGCCAGCAGCGCTATGAACACTGAAGCTTTCTTT; CDR3: CASSAMNTEAFF
J: TRBJ2-5; size: -; D: -; V: TRBV11-2; DNA: TGTGCCAGCAGCTTCGAGTATGGATCCTACAATGAGCAGTACTTC; CDR3: CASSFEYGSYNEQYF
J: TRBJ2-1; size: few; D: TRBD2; V: TRBV6-1; DNA: TGTGCCAGCAGTCAAAGCGGGAGCTCCTACAATGAGCAGTTCTTC; CDR3: CASSQSGSSYNEQFF
J: TRBJ1-6; size: few; D: -; V: TRBV12-3/TRBV12-4; DNA: TGTGCCAGCAGTTTAGGAGCATATAATTCACCCCTCCACTTT; CDR3: CASSLGAYNSPLHF
J: TRBJ2-1; size: -; D: -; V: TRBV6-1; DNA: TGTGCCAGCAGGATGTCGGGAAGTGGGAATGAGCAGTTCTTC; CDR3: CASRMSGSGNEQFF
J: TRBJ1-2; size: -; D: -; V: TRBV5-3; DNA: TGTGCCAGCAGCGGCCGGGGCCTCTATGGCTACACCTTC; CDR3: CASSGRGLYGYTF
J: TRBJ1-2; size: -; D: -; V: TRBV6-8; DNA: TGTGCCAGCAGGGGGCCAACAGGGCCCTATGGCTACACCTTC; CDR3: CASRGPTGPYGYTF
J: TRBJ1-1; size: few; D: -; V: TRBV6-1; DNA: TGTGCCAGCAGTGAAGGAGGCAGTCGAACTGAAGCTTTCTTT; CDR3: CASSEGGSRTEAFF
J: TRBJ2-4; size: -; D: -; V: TRBV6-1; DNA: TGTGCCAGCGTAATAGGCTCACTAGCCAAAAACATTCAGTACTTC; CDR3: CASVIGSLAKNIQYF
J: TRBJ2-3; size: -; D: -; V: TRBV6-1; DNA: TGTGCCAGCAGTGATATGTCGGCTGGCACAGATACGCAGTATTTT; CDR3: CASSDMSAGTDTQYF
J: TRBJ2-6; size: few; D: TRBD2; V: TRBV6-1; DNA: TGTGCCAGCAGTGGTTTAGCGGGCCGGGCCAACGTCCTGACTTTC; CDR3: CASSGLAGRANVLTF
J: TRBJ1-6; size: many; D: -; V: TRBV27; DNA: TGTGCCAGCAGTTTCAGGGGCCTTTTCGGGTCACCCCTCCACTTT; CDR3: CASSFRGLFGSPLHF
J: TRBJ2-6; size: -; D: -; V: TRBV12-3/TRBV12-4; DNA: TGTGCCAGCAGTTTTTTTAAGAGCTCTGGGGCCAACGTCCTGACTTTC; CDR3: CASSFFKSSGANVLTF
J: TRBJ2-1; size: -; D: TRBD2; V: TRBV6-1; DNA: TGTGCCAGCGAAGCGGGAGGGGACGGCAATGAGCAGTTCTTC; CDR3: CASEAGGDGNEQFF
J: TRBJ1-2; size: -; D: -; V: TRBV11-3; DNA: TGTGCCAGCAGCTTAGAGGGGTATGGCTACACCTTC; CDR3: CASSLEGYGYTF
J: TRBJ2-3; size: -; D: -; V: TRBV12-3/TRBV12-4; DNA: TGTGCCAGCAGTTTATCCCCGGGGGAAGGTACGCAGTATTTT; CDR3: CASSLSPGEGTQYF
J: TRBJ2-1; size: -; D: -; V: TRBV6-1; DNA: TGTGCCAGCTGTAGAGTGGGGAACAATGAGCAGTTCTTC; CDR3: CASCRVGNNEQFF
J: TRBJ1-2; size: -; D: -; V: TRBV27; DNA: TGTGCCAGCAGTCCAACAGGGCCCCATGGCTACACCTTC; CDR3: CASSPTGPHGYTF
J: TRBJ2-3; size: -; D: TRBD2; V: TRBV3-1; DNA: TGTGCCAGCAGCCCCTGGACTAGCGGGAGTCCGACAGATACGCAGTATTTT; CDR3: CASSPWTSGSPTDTQYF
J: TRBJ2-5; size: few; D: -; V: TRBV6-1; DNA: TGTGCCAGCACTCGAGTGGGGGCGGGAGCGGAGGAGACCCAGTACTTC; CDR3: CASTRVGAGAEETQYF
J: TRBJ2-2; size: -; D: -; V: TRBV12-5; DNA: TGTGCTAGTGGTGAAGGGGGAAGTAGCACCGGGGAGCTGTTTTTT; CDR3: CASGEGGSSTGELFF
J: TRBJ2-1; size: few; D: TRBD2; V: TRBV6-1; DNA: TGTGCCAGCAGTTCGAGGCGGGGGAGGGTTAATGAGCAGTTCTTC; CDR3: CASSSRRGRVNEQFF